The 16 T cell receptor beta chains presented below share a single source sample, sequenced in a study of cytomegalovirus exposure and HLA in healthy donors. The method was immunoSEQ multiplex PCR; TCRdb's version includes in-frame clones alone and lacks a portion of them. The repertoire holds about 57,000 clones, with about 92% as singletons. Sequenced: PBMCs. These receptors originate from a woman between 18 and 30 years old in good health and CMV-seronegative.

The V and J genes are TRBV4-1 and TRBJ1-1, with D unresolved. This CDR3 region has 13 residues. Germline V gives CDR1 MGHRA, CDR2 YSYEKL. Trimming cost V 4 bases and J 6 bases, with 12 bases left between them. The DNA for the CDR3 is TGCGCCAGCAGCCGAGTCTTGGAGGCTGAAGCTTTCTTT. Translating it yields CASSRVLEAEAFF.

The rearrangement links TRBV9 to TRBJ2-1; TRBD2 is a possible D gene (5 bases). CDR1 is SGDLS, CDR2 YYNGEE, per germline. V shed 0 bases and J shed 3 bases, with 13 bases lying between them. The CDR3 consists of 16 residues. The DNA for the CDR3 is TGTGCCAGCAGCGTAGGGAGTGCACTAGACTACAATGAGCAGTTCTTC. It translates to CASSVGSALDYNEQFF.

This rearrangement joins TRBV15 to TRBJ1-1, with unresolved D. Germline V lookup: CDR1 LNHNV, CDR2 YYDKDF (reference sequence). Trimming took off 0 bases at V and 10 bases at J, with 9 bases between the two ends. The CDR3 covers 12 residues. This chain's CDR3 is CATSRDTNVAFF. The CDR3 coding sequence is TGTGCCACCAGCAGAGATACAAACGTAGCTTTCTTT.

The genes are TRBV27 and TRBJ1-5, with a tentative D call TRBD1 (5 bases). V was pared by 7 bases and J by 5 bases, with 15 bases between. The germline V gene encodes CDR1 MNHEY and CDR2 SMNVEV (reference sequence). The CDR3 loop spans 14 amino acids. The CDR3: CASTRRKGDQPQHF. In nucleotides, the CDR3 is TGTGCCAGCACCCGCAGGAAAGGGGATCAGCCCCAGCATTTT.

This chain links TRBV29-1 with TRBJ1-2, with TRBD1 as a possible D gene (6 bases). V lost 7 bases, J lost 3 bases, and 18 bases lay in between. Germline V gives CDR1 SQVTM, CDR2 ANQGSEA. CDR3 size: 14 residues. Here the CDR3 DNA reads TGCAGCGCCCTGGCGTCAGGGGAGTACTATGGCTACACCTTC. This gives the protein CSALASGEYYGYTF.

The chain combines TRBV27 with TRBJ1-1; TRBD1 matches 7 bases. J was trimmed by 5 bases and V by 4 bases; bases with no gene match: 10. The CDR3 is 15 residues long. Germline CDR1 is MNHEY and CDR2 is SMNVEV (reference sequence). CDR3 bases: TGTGCCAGCAGTTCCCCTGGACAGGTCTGGACTGAAGCTTTCTTT. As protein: CASSSPGQVWTEAFF.

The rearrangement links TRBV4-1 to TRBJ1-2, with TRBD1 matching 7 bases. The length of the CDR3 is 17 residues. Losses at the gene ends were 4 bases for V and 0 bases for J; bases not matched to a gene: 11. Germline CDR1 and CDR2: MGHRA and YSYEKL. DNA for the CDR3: TGCGCCAGCAGCCGGACTCTGGCAGGGGGATCTAACTATGGCTACACCTTC. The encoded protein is CASSRTLAGGSNYGYTF.

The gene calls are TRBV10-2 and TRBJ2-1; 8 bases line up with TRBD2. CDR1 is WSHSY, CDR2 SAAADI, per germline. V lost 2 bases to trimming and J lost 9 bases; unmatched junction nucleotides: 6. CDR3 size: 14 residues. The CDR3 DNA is TGCGCCAGCAGTGAGAGCGGGAGAAACGGTGAGCAGTTCTTC. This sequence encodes CASSESGRNGEQFF.

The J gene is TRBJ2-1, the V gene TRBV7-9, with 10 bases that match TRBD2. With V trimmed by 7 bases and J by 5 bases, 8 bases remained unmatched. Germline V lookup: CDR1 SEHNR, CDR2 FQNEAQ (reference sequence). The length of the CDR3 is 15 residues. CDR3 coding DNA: TGTGCCAGCACCCCAGGGCTAGCGGGGGACAATGAGCAGTTCTTC. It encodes CASTPGLAGDNEQFF.

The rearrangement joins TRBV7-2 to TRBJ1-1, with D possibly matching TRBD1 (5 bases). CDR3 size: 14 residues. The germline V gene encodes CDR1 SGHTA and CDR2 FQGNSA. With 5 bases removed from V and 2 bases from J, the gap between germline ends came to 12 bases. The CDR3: CASSHGDSNTEAFF. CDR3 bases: TGTGCCAGCAGCCACGGGGACTCAAACACTGAAGCTTTCTTT.

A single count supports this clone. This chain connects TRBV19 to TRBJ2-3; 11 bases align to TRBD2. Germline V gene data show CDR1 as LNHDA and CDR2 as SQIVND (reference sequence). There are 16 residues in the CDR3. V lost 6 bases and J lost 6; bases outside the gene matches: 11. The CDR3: CASRERLAGTTDTQYF. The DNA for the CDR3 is TGTGCCAGTAGAGAAAGACTAGCGGGAACAACGGATACGCAGTATTTT.

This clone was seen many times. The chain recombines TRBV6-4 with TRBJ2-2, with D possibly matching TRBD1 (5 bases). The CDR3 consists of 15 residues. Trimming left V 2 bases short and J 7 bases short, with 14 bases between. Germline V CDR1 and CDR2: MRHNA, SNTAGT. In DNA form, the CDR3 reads TGTGCCAGCAGTGACGATCCCTCAGGACACGGGGAGCTGTTTTTT. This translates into CASSDDPSGHGELFF.

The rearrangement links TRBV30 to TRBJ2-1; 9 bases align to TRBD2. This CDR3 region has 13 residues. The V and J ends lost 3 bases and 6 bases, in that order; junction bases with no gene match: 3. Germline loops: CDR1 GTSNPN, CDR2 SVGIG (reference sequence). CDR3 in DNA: TGTGCCTGGAGAAAAGCGGGAGGCAATGAGCAGTTCTTC. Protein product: CAWRKAGGNEQFF.

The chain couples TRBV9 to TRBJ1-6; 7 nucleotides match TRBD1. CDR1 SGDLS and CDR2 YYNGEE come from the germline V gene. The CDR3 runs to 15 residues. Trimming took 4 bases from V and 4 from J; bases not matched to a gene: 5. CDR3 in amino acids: CASSPPTGYNSPLHF. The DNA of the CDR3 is TGTGCCAGCAGCCCACCGACAGGGTATAATTCACCCCTCCACTTT.

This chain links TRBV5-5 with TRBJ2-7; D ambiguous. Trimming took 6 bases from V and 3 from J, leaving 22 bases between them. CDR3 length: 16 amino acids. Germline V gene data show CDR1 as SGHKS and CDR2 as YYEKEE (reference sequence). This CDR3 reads CASTSRPDRTYYEQYF. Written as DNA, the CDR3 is TGTGCCAGCACCTCTAGACCCGACCGCACGTACTACGAGCAGTACTTC.

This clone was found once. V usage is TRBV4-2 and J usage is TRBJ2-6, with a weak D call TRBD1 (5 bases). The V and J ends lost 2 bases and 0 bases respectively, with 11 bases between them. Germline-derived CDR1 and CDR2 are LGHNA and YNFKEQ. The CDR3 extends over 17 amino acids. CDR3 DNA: TGTGCCAGCAGCCAACGTCGACAGAGCTCTGGGGCCAACGTCCTGACTTTC. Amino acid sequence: CASSQRRQSSGANVLTF.